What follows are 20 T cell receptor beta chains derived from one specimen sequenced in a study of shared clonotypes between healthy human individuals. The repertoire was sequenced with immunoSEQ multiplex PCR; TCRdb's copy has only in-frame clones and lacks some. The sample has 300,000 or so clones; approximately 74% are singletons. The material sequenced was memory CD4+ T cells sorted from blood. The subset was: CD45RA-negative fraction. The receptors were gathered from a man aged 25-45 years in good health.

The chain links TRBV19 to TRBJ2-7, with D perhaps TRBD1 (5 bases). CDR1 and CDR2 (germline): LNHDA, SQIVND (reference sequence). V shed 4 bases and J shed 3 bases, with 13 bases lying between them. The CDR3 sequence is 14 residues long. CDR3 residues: CASSNGRRGYEQYF. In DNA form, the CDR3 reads TGTGCCAGTAGTAACGGCAGAAGGGGCTACGAGCAGTACTTC.

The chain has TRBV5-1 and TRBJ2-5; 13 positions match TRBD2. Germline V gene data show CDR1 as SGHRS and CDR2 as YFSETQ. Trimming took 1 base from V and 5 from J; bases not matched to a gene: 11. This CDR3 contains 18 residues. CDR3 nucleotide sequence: TGCGCCAGCAGCTTGATTTTTAGGACTAGCGGGAGCGGGGAGACCCAGTACTTC. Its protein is CASSLIFRTSGSGETQYF. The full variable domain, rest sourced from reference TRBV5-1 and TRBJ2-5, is KAGVTQTPRYLIKTRGQQVTLSCSPISGHRSVSWYQQTPGQGLQFLFEYFSETQRNKGNFPGRFSGRQFSNSRSEMNVSTLELGDSALYLCASSLIFRTSGSGETQYFGPGTRLLVL.

CDR3 protein: CASSNLRSTEAFF. The DNA of the CDR3 is TGTGCCAGCTCCAATTTGCGAAGCACTGAAGCTTTCTTT. J is TRBJ1-1 and V is TRBV27; D gene unclear. The CDR3 has 13 amino acids. Germline-derived CDR1 and CDR2 are MNHEY and SMNVEV (reference sequence). Trimming stripped 8 bases from V and 4 bases from J, with 14 bases between.

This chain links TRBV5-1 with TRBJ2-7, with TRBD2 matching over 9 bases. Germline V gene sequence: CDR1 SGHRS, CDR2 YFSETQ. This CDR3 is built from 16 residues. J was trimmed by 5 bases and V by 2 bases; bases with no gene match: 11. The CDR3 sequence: CASSFGPGLASNEQYF. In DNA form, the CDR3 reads TGCGCCAGCAGCTTCGGACCGGGACTAGCATCTAACGAGCAGTACTTC.

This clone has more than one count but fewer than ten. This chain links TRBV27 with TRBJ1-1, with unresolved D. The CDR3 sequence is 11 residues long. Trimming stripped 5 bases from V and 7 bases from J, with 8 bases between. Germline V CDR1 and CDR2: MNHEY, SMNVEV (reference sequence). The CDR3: CASSMDGEAFF. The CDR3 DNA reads TGTGCCAGCAGTATGGACGGTGAAGCTTTCTTT.

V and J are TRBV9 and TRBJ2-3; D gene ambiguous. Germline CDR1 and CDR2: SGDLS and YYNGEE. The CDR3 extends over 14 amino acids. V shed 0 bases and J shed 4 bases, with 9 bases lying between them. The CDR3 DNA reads TGTGCCAGCAGCGTAGTCGACTTTTCAGATACGCAGTATTTT. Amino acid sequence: CASSVVDFSDTQYF. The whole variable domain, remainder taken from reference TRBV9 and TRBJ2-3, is DSGVTQTPKHLITATGQRVTLRCSPRSGDLSVYWYQQSLDQGLQFLIQYYNGEERAKGNILERFSAQQFPDLHSELNLSSLELGDSALYFCASSVVDFSDTQYFGPGTRLTVL.

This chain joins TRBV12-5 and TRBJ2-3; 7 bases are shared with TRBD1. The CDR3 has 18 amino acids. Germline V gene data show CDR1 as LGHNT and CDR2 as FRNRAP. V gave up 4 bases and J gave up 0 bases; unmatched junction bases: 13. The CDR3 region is CASGSSPTGAGSTDTQYF. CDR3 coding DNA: TGTGCTAGTGGTTCAAGCCCCACAGGGGCTGGCAGCACAGATACGCAGTATTTT.

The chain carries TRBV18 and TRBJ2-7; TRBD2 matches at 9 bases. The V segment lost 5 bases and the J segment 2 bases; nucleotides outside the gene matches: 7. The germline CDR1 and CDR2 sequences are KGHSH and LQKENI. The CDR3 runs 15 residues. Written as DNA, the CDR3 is TGTGCCAGCTCAGGACAGACTAGCGGCGCCTACGAGCAGTACTTC. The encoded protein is CASSGQTSGAYEQYF.

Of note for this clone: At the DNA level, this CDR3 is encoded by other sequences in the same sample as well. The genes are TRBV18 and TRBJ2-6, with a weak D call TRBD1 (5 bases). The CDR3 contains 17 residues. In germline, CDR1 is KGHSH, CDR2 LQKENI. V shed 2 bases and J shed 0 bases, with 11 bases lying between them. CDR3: CASSPTGPFSGANVLTF. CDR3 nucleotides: TGTGCCAGCTCACCAACAGGTCCATTCTCTGGGGCCAACGTCCTGACTTTC.

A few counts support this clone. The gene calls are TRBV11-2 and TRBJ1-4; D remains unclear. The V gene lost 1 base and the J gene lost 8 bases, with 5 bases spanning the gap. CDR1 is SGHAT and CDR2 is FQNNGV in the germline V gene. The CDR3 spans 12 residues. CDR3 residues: CASSLVIEKLFF. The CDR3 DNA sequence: TGTGCCAGCAGCTTAGTCATCGAAAAACTGTTTTTT.

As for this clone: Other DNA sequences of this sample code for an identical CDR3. The CDR3 is CASSLAGQGQETQYF. The CDR3, as DNA: TGCGCCAGCAGCTTGGCGGGACAGGGACAAGAGACCCAGTACTTC. The V call is TRBV5-1, the J call TRBJ2-5; 9 bases are shared with TRBD1. Germline CDR1 SGHRS, CDR2 YFSETQ. After removal of 0 bases from V and 2 bases from J, the junction contained 2 bases not matched to a gene. CDR3 size: 15 residues.

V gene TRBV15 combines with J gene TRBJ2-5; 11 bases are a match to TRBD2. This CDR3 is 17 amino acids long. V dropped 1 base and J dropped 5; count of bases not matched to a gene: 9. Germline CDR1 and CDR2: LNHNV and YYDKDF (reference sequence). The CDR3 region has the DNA TGTGCCACCAGCAGAGGAACGGGTAGCGGGAGGGGGGAGACCCAGTACTTC. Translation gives CATSRGTGSGRGETQYF.

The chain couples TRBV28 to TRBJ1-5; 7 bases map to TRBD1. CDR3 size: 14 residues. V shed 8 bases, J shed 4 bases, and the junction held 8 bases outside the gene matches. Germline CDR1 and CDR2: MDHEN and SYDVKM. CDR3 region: CASGIGTENQPQHF. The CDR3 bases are TGTGCCAGCGGGATCGGGACAGAGAATCAGCCCCAGCATTTT.

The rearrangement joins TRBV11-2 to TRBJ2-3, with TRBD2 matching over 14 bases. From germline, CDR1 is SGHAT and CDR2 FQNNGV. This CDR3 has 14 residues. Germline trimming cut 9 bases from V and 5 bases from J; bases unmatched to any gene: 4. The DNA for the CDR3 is TGTGCCAGTCGACTAGCGGGAGGGGTAGATACGCAGTATTTT. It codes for CASRLAGGVDTQYF.

The DNA of the CDR3 is TGCGCCAGCAGCTTAGGGGAGAGCATTCAGTACTTC. It encodes CASSLGESIQYF. The chain combines TRBV5-1 with TRBJ2-4; perhaps D is TRBD1 or TRBD2 (5 bases each). V gave up 2 bases and J gave up 9 bases, with 9 bases separating them. Germline V lookup: CDR1 SGHRS, CDR2 YFSETQ. The CDR3 contains 12 residues.

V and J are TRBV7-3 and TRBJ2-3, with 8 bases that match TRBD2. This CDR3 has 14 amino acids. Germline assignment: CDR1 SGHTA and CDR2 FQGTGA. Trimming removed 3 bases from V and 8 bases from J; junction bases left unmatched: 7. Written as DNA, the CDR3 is TGTGCCAGCAGCTTTAGCGGGGCGCAGGGTACGCAGTATTTT. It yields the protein CASSFSGAQGTQYF. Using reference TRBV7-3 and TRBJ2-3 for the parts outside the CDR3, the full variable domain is GAGVSQTPSNKVTEKGKYVELRCDPISGHTALYWYRQSLGQGPEFLIYFQGTGAADDSGLPNDRFFAVRPEGSVSTLKIQRTERGDSAVYLCASSFSGAQGTQYFGPGTRLTVL.

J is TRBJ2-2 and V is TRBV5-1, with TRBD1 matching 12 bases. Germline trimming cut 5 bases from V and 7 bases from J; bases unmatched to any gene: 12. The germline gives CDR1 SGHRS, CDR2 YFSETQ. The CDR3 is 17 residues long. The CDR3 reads CASRPGTGGAVGGELFF. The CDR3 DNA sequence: TGCGCCAGCAGGCCCGGGACAGGGGGCGCCGTTGGCGGGGAGCTGTTTTTT.

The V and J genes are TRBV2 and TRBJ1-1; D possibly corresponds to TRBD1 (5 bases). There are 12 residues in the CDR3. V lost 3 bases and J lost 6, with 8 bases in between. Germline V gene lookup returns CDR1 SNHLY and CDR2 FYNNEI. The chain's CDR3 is CASSERGPEAFF. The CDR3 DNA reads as TGTGCCAGCAGTGAGAGGGGACCTGAAGCTTTCTTT.

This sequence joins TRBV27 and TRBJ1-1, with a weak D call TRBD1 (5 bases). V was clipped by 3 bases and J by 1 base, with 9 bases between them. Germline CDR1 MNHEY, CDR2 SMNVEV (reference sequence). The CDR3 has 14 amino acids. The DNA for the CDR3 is TGTGCCAGCAGTTTCTCAGGGCAGAACACTGAAGCTTTCTTT. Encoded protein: CASSFSGQNTEAFF.

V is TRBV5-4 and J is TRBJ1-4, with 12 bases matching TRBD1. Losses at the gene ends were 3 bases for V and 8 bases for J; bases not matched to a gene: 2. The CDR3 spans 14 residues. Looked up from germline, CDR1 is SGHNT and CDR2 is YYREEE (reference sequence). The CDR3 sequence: CASSWDRGQEKLFF. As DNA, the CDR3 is TGTGCCAGCAGCTGGGACAGGGGGCAGGAAAAACTGTTTTTT.